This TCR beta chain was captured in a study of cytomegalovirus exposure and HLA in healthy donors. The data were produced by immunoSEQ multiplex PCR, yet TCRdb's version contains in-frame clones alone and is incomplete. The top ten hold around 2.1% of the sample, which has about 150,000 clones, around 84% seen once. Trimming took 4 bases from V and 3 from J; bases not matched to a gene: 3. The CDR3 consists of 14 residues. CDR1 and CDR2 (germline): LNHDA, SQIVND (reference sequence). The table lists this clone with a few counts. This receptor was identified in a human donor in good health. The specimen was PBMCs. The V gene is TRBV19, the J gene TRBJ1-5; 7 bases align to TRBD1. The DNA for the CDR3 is TGTGCCAGTAGTACGACAGGGAACAATCAGCCCCAGCATTTT. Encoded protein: CASSTTGNNQPQHF.